This is a list of T cell receptor beta chains from one sample in a study of identical twins. Via MiXCR, TCRdb re-called the 5' RACE reads, giving one row per CDR3 protein. This table holds roughly 690,000 distinct CDR3 sequences, 21% found once. The data were also submitted as part of a second study, on T cells expressing NK-cell markers.

Sequenced input: PBMCs. Receptors were obtained from a woman between 18 and 29 years old in good health. CDR3s include the opening cysteine and the closing phenylalanine or tryptophan. D genes are given only for firm matches. Some rows have no size entry. The others give once, few or many, or a class for an expanded clone.

V: TRBV5-1
D: NA
J: TRBJ2-1
size: NA
DNA: TGCGCCAGCAGCTTCCGGGACTTCCTCTACAATGAGCAGTTCTTC
CDR3: CASSFRDFLYNEQFF

V: TRBV5-1
D: NA
J: TRBJ2-7
size: NA
DNA: TGCGCCAGCAGCCCCTCATTTCTACGGGGAGACGAGCAGTACTTC
CDR3: CASSPSFLRGDEQYF

V: TRBV12-3/TRBV12-4
D: NA
J: TRBJ2-3
size: few
DNA: TGTGCCAGCACTTCGTCTAACTCGCGACGTTCGTCGCAGTATTTT
CDR3: CASTSSNSRRSSQYF

V: TRBV5-1
D: NA
J: TRBJ2-1
size: NA
DNA: TGCGCCAGCAGCTTGGCTAAGAATGAGCAGTTCTTC
CDR3: CASSLAKNEQFF

V: TRBV6-5
D: TRBD2
J: TRBJ2-1
size: NA
DNA: TGTGCCAGCAATACTCGGGGGCGGGAGGTTTACAATGAGCAGTTCTTC
CDR3: CASNTRGREVYNEQFF

V: TRBV13
D: TRBD1
J: TRBJ2-7
size: few
DNA: TGTGCCAGCAGCACGACCGGGACAGGGATCTACGAGCAGTACTTC
CDR3: CASSTTGTGIYEQYF

V: TRBV7-9
D: NA
J: TRBJ1-1
size: NA
DNA: TGTGCCAGCAGACGTACCAGGGGTAAGGGCACTGAAGCTTTCTTT
CDR3: CASRRTRGKGTEAFF

V: TRBV29-1
D: TRBD1
J: TRBJ1-1
size: NA
DNA: TGCAGCGTAAGGGACAGGGTAGGCACTGAAGCTTTCTTT
CDR3: CSVRDRVGTEAFF

V: TRBV10-3
D: NA
J: TRBJ2-3
size: NA
DNA: TGTGCCATCAGGGACCCCAGAGCACCGACTGATACGCAGTATTTT
CDR3: CAIRDPRAPTDTQYF

V: TRBV5-1
D: TRBD2
J: TRBJ2-2
size: NA
DNA: TGCGCCAGCAGCCCCCTTAGCGGGGGGGCGACCGGGGAGCTGTTTTTT
CDR3: CASSPLSGGATGELFF

V: TRBV29-1
D: NA
J: TRBJ2-3
size: NA
DNA: TGCAGCGTTCGGGGTACAGATACGCAGTATTTT
CDR3: CSVRGTDTQYF

V: TRBV27
D: TRBD2
J: TRBJ2-7
size: NA
DNA: TGTGCCAGCAGTCCCCAGCGGACTAGCGACTCTCGCTCGTACTTC
CDR3: CASSPQRTSDSRSYF

V: TRBV20-1
D: NA
J: TRBJ2-7
size: few
DNA: TGCAGTGCTAGTCCCGGGAAGGGGCAGTACTTC
CDR3: CSASPGKGQYF

V: TRBV29-1
D: TRBD1
J: TRBJ1-1
size: few
DNA: TGCAGCGTTTGGACAGGGCGAAACACTGAAGCTTTCTTT
CDR3: CSVWTGRNTEAFF

V: TRBV20-1
D: NA
J: TRBJ1-5
size: many
DNA: TGCAGTGCGCTCGGGGAGAGGATCACCAGACTAAGCAATCAGCCCCAGCATTTT
CDR3: CSALGERITRLSNQPQHF

V: TRBV7-7
D: NA
J: TRBJ2-5
size: once
DNA: TGTGCTAGCAGCTTAGCCCCGACTAGGGGAGAGACCCAGTACTTC
CDR3: CASSLAPTRGETQYF

V: TRBV20-1
D: TRBD2
J: TRBJ2-3
size: NA
DNA: TGCTGTGCTAACTCGGGACTGCGGGGGGGTACAGATACGCAGTATTTT
CDR3: CCANSGLRGGTDTQYF

V: TRBV7-7
D: TRBD1
J: TRBJ2-5
size: NA
DNA: TGTGCTAGCAGCTTAGACAGGGCCTTAAGTAAGACCCAGTACTTC
CDR3: CASSLDRALSKTQYF

V: TRBV20-1
D: TRBD1
J: TRBJ2-7
size: NA
DNA: TGCAGTGCGCTCAAACAGGGGATTTCCTACGAGCAGTACTTC
CDR3: CSALKQGISYEQYF

V: TRBV11-1
D: NA
J: TRBJ2-3
size: few
DNA: TGTGCCAGCAGCTTAGCACGGGAGCGCACAGATACGCAGTATTTT
CDR3: CASSLARERTDTQYF

V: TRBV20-1
D: TRBD1
J: TRBJ1-2
size: few
DNA: TGCAGTGCTAGATCGGACAGGGTATACGGCTACACCTTC
CDR3: CSARSDRVYGYTF

V: TRBV21-1
D: NA
J: TRBJ2-7
size: NA
DNA: TGTGCCAGCAGCAAAGTCTTATGGGACAGGGGCCACGAGCAGTACTTC
CDR3: CASSKVLWDRGHEQYF

V: TRBV10-3
D: NA
J: TRBJ1-3
size: NA
DNA: TGTGCCATCGGGAACTCTGGAAACACCATATATTTT
CDR3: CAIGNSGNTIYF

V: TRBV3-1
D: TRBD2
J: TRBJ2-5
size: many
DNA: TGTGCCAGCAGCCTCTCTTTGGGGGGAGGGGAGACCCAGTACTTC
CDR3: CASSLSLGGGETQYF

V: TRBV3-1
D: NA
J: TRBJ2-1
size: few
DNA: TGTGCCAGCAGCCAAGGTGGGATAGGTTACAATGAGCAGTTCTTC
CDR3: CASSQGGIGYNEQFF

V: TRBV24-1
D: NA
J: TRBJ2-2
size: NA
DNA: TGTGCCACCAGTGATGGGACTTCCACCGGGGAGCTGTTTTTT
CDR3: CATSDGTSTGELFF

V: TRBV21-1
D: NA
J: TRBJ2-5
size: few
DNA: TGTGCCAGCGGTCCCACCAACGCAGAAACCCAGTACTTC
CDR3: CASGPTNAETQYF

V: TRBV7-9
D: NA
J: TRBJ1-1
size: few
DNA: TGTGCCAGCAGGACCCCGAGGGGGGGCTCACATACTGAAGCTTTCTTT
CDR3: CASRTPRGGSHTEAFF

V: TRBV5-5
D: TRBD1
J: TRBJ1-1
size: few
DNA: TGTGCCAGCAGCTTGGCCCCGACAGGGAAGGCTGAAGCTTTCTTT
CDR3: CASSLAPTGKAEAFF

V: TRBV7-9
D: NA
J: TRBJ1-2
size: few
DNA: TGTGCCAGCAGCTTGGGATGGACAGCCAACTATGGCTACACCTTC
CDR3: CASSLGWTANYGYTF